The 21 T cell receptor beta chains below come from one sample, sequenced in a study of human T cells and chemical hapten exposure. TCRdb re-derived calls from the RACE reads in MiXCR, one entry per CDR3 protein. The table records approximately 60,000 distinct CDR3 sequences, approximately 11% of them present only once. Regarding time point: patch test 3, about 24 weeks after DPC sensitization. The treatment: therapeutic diphenylcyclopropenone sensitization with weekly scalp DPC. The starting material was whole blood, obtained in connection with sensitization to the hapten diphenylcyclopropenone (DPC). These receptors were collected from a woman in her 30s with alopecia areata. Some clones in this sample may be carry-over from other donors' samples.

V and J are TRBV7-2 and TRBJ2-3; no definite D call. The CDR3 length is 14 residues. Trimming cost V 2 bases and J 0 bases, with 6 bases left between them. Germline V lookup: CDR1 SGHTA, CDR2 FQGNSA. The CDR3 region has the DNA TGTGCCAGCAGCTTACTGGACAGCACAGATACGCAGTATTTT. It yields the protein CASSLLDSTDTQYF.

This clonotype came up a few times. The V and J genes are TRBV4-3 and TRBJ2-5; 12 bases agree with TRBD2. V trimming: 0 bases; J trimming: 5 bases; junction bases outside the gene matches: 7. Germline CDR1 and CDR2: LGHNA and YSLEER. This CDR3 has 17 residues. The chain's CDR3 is CASSQDLLAGGPETQYF. The CDR3 DNA reads as TGCGCCAGCAGCCAAGATTTGCTAGCGGGGGGGCCGGAGACCCAGTACTTC.

In its sample, this clonotype was seen many times. This rearrangement joins TRBV9 to TRBJ1-4, with 7 bases fitting TRBD1. V was clipped by 4 bases and J by 8 bases; unmatched bases: 11. Germline-derived CDR1 and CDR2 are SGDLS and YYNGEE. The CDR3 contains 15 residues. The CDR3 nucleotides read TGTGCCAGCAGCCGTTACAGGGGTGTTGGGGAAAAACTGTTTTTT. Amino acids: CASSRYRGVGEKLFF.

The V and J genes are TRBV12-3 or TRBV12-4 and TRBJ2-2; no definite D call. The germline V and J ends were trimmed by 7 bases and 0 bases, with 3 bases remaining between them. The CDR3 contains 12 residues. This chain's CDR3 is CASKANTGELFF. In DNA form, the CDR3 reads TGTGCCAGCAAAGCGAACACCGGGGAGCTGTTTTTT.

V usage is TRBV2 and J usage is TRBJ2-1; D unresolved. V dropped 6 bases and J dropped 0 bases, with 15 bases sitting between them. CDR3 size: 16 residues. Germline lookup yields CDR1 SNHLY and CDR2 FYNNEI. CDR3 in amino acids: CASSGSWSYSYNEQFF. The CDR3 nucleotides are TGTGCCAGCAGCGGAAGTTGGAGTTACTCCTACAATGAGCAGTTCTTC.

This clonotype was counted between two and nine times. The gene calls are TRBV6-6 and TRBJ2-1; possible D gene TRBD1, 6 bases. Trimming shortened V by 9 bases and J by 0 bases, and 12 bases separated the two germline ends. CDR3 length: 14 amino acids. Per germline, CDR1 MNHNY and CDR2 SVGAGI (reference sequence). CDR3 protein: CASWDTGSYNEQFF. In DNA form, the CDR3 reads TGTGCCAGTTGGGACACCGGCTCCTACAATGAGCAGTTCTTC.

The chain employs TRBV27 and TRBJ2-1; D gene ambiguous. The CDR3 loop spans 17 amino acids. Germline lookup yields CDR1 MNHEY and CDR2 SMNVEV (reference sequence). V lost 6 bases and J 0 bases, leaving 18 bases between the germline ends. The DNA of the CDR3 is TGTGCCAGCAGCCCAAGGTCCCTTTCAAGCTCCTACAATGAGCAGTTCTTC. Amino acids: CASSPRSLSSSYNEQFF.

The chain is built from TRBV7-3 and TRBJ2-2; D is possibly TRBD1 (5 bases). The CDR3 is 13 amino acids. V lost 5 bases, J lost 3 bases, and 7 bases lay in between. The germline gives CDR1 SGHTA, CDR2 FQGTGA. The DNA of the CDR3 is TGTGCCAGCAGCCCAGGGTACACCGGGGAGCTGTTTTTT. Protein: CASSPGYTGELFF. Full variable domain (outside the CDR3, taken from reference TRBV7-3 and TRBJ2-2): GAGVSQTPSNKVTEKGKYVELRCDPISGHTALYWYRQSLGQGPEFLIYFQGTGAADDSGLPNDRFFAVRPEGSVSTLKIQRTERGDSAVYLCASSPGYTGELFFGEGSRLTVL.

This clonotype was recorded at least ten times. The chain couples TRBV20-1 to TRBJ1-2; TRBD1 agrees at 7 bases. Germline V CDR1 and CDR2: DFQATT, SNEGSKA (reference sequence). The J segment lost 6 bases and the V segment lost 0 bases, leaving 4 bases of the junction unmatched. The CDR3 covers 13 residues. The CDR3 coding sequence is TGCAGTGCTAGAGATGGGACAGCCAATGGCTACACCTTC. It is translated as CSARDGTANGYTF.

The chain carries TRBV28 and TRBJ2-2; no firm D call. V dropped 6 bases and J dropped 6 bases, with 2 bases sitting between them. The V gene's germline CDR1 is MDHEN and CDR2 SYDVKM. The CDR3 consists of 10 residues. The chain's CDR3 is CASRAGELFF. CDR3 in DNA: TGTGCCAGCAGGGCCGGGGAGCTGTTTTTT.

The CDR3 protein is CSASLFAGTSTDTQYF. In DNA form, the CDR3 reads TGCAGTGCTAGTCTTTTCGCCGGCACTAGCACAGATACGCAGTATTTT. The chain couples TRBV20-1 to TRBJ2-3, with D hard to call. Germline CDR1 reads DFQATT; CDR2 reads SNEGSKA (reference sequence). The CDR3 is made up of 16 amino acids. V was cut by 3 bases and J by 0 bases, with 16 bases left in between.

This clonotype has a count of ten or more. The chain carries TRBV12-3 or TRBV12-4 and TRBJ1-5; D uncertain. V lost 5 bases and J lost 7, with 12 bases in between. The CDR3 is 13 amino acids. The CDR3 sequence is CASSPHGNQPQHF. The CDR3 region has the DNA TGTGCCAGCAGTCCACATGGGAACCAGCCCCAGCATTTT.

This clonotype was counted between two and nine times. The CDR3: CASSRGTGPTDTQYF. The DNA for the CDR3 is TGTGCCAGCAGCCGTGGCACAGGACCCACAGATACGCAGTATTTT. The chain has TRBV7-3 and TRBJ2-3, with D possibly TRBD1 on 5 matching bases. This CDR3 has 15 residues. Germline V gene lookup returns CDR1 SGHTA and CDR2 FQGTGA. Trimming cost V 5 bases and J 2 bases, with 14 bases left between them.

This clonotype was observed many times. The CDR3 sequence: CASSYSRSRDYQPQHF. The DNA of the CDR3 is TGTGCCAGCAGTTACTCGAGGTCCAGGGACTATCAGCCCCAGCATTTT. V and J are TRBV6-6 and TRBJ1-5; the D gene is possibly TRBD1 (5 bases). V shed 0 bases and J shed 5 bases, with 14 bases lying between them. Germline CDR1 and CDR2: MNHNY and SVGAGI (reference sequence). The CDR3 loop spans 16 amino acids.

This clonotype came up a few times. The rearrangement links TRBV18 to TRBJ2-1; 9 bases are shared with TRBD1. The CDR3 has 16 residues. CDR1 and CDR2 (germline): KGHSH, LQKENI. The V and J ends lost 3 bases and 8 bases, in that order; junction bases with no gene match: 11. The chain's CDR3 is CASSPTGGLTTYEQFF. CDR3 DNA: TGTGCCAGCTCACCCACAGGGGGCCTAACCACCTATGAGCAGTTCTTC.

This clonotype was observed many times. The chain has TRBV6-1 and TRBJ2-7; weak D call: TRBD2 (6 bases). The CDR3 length is 13 residues. Trimming cost V 5 bases and J 2 bases, with 10 bases left between them. The germline V gene has CDR1 MNHNS and CDR2 SASEGT. The CDR3 loop reads CASSQGLPYEQYF. The CDR3 bases are TGTGCCAGCAGTCAAGGACTACCCTACGAGCAGTACTTC.

The V call is TRBV20-1, the J call TRBJ1-2, with D perhaps matching TRBD1 (5 bases). This CDR3 has 12 amino acids. The germline V gene has CDR1 DFQATT and CDR2 SNEGSKA (reference sequence). The V end was cut by 5 bases, the J end by 3 bases, with 10 bases between. Here the CDR3 reads CSAVTGDYGYTF. For the CDR3, the DNA is TGCAGTGCTGTAACGGGGGACTATGGCTACACCTTC.

This clonotype occurred many times. The chain links TRBV2 to TRBJ2-7; D is undetermined. Germline V gives CDR1 SNHLY, CDR2 FYNNEI. This CDR3 comprises 15 residues. Trimming stripped 0 bases from V and 0 bases from J, with 9 bases between. This CDR3 is CASSEAGYSSYEQYF. DNA for the CDR3: TGTGCCAGCAGTGAAGCGGGGTACAGCTCCTACGAGCAGTACTTC.

The CDR3 coding sequence is TGCAGCGTTGAAGGCCCAGGGGGCTCTCGGACTGAAGCTTTCTTT. It specifies CSVEGPGGSRTEAFF. The V call is TRBV29-1, the J call TRBJ1-1; 8 nucleotides line up with TRBD1. Germline V gene data show CDR1 as SQVTM and CDR2 as ANQGSEA. The V and J ends lost 1 base and 5 bases, in that order; junction bases with no gene match: 9. This CDR3 has 15 residues.

V usage is TRBV9 and J usage is TRBJ1-3; a weak D match, TRBD1 (6 bases). The V end lost 4 bases, the J end lost 4 bases, and 12 bases lay between the germline ends. The CDR3 contains 14 residues. Germline V lookup: CDR1 SGDLS, CDR2 YYNGEE. The CDR3 loop is CASSLSGEGNTIYF. DNA for the CDR3: TGTGCCAGCAGCCTTTCAGGGGAAGGAAACACCATATATTTT.

This clonotype occurred many times. The chain joins TRBV6-6 to TRBJ2-5, with 10 bases fitting TRBD2. Trimming took 6 bases from V and 4 from J; bases not matched to a gene: 8. The V gene's germline CDR1 is MNHNY and CDR2 SVGAGI (reference sequence). This CDR3 has 15 residues. CDR3 coding DNA: TGTGCCAGCAGGGTACTAGCGGGGAATGGAGAGACCCAGTACTTC. Its translation is CASRVLAGNGETQYF.